This TCR beta chain was identified in a study of CD8+ T cells in alopecia areata. Looking at the study overall: Treated patients were given oral tofacitinib, which was dosed at 5 to 10 mg twice daily.

Following RNA extraction, reverse transcription yielded cDNA that acted as the sequencing template. The repertoire was sequenced with immunoSEQ multiplex PCR; TCRdb's copy has only in-frame clones and lacks some. Among around 98,000 clones, around two fifths were seen once, and the ten largest hold around 0.8%. In the case of this clone: What it binds is not known.

Study results and caveats: Patients shared TCRs less clearly than mice did, possibly owing to HLA. Normal scalp showed lower clonality than lesional scalp, especially alopecia totalis/universalis.

Investigators sorted PBMCs to obtain both CD4+ and CD8+ T cells. Germline V gene lookup returns CDR1 GTSNPN and CDR2 SVGIG (reference sequence). Trimming removed 4 bases from V and 0 bases from J, with 15 bases in between. This CDR3 region has 15 residues. This clonotype was sampled from a human donor with alopecia areata. The rearrangement links TRBV30 to TRBJ2-5; D tentatively reads TRBD1 or TRBD2 (6 bases each). Sequencing was done on a sample of CD4+ T cells sorted from blood. Here the CDR3 DNA reads TGTGCCTGGACCCGAGGAGGGGGAAACCAAGAGACCCAGTACTTC. It codes for CAWTRGGGNQETQYF.